A selection of T cell receptor beta chains follows, all from one sample in a study of technical replicates of blood from several donors. The method was immunoSEQ multiplex PCR; TCRdb's version includes in-frame clones alone and lacks a portion of them. The data show tens of thousands of clones, around 85% seen once. Input material: PBMCs. The source is a human donor in good health. Some clones in this sample may be carry-over from other donors' samples. CDR3s include the opening cysteine and the closing phenylalanine or tryptophan. The order of the fields is J gene, D gene, clone size, V gene, CDR3 protein, CDR3 DNA. The D gene is left open where the match is weak. Size tells how often a clone was seen (once, few, many) or the class of an expanded clone, and some rows leave it out.

j_gene: TRBJ1-5; d_gene: TRBD1; abundance: .; v_gene: TRBV7-6; CDR3aa: CASRISGGRSNQPQHF; CDR3nt: TGTGCCAGCAGGATCTCAGGGGGAAGAAGCAATCAGCCCCAGCATTTT
j_gene: TRBJ2-7; d_gene: TRBD1; abundance: once; v_gene: TRBV28; CDR3aa: CASSLFGTGGSEQYF; CDR3nt: TGTGCCAGCAGTTTATTTGGGACAGGGGGCTCCGAGCAGTACTTC
j_gene: TRBJ2-7; d_gene: TRBD2; abundance: medium-sized; v_gene: TRBV19; CDR3aa: CASSIRGRAYEQYF; CDR3nt: TGTGCCAGTAGTATACGGGGGAGGGCCTACGAGCAGTACTTC
j_gene: TRBJ2-7; d_gene: .; abundance: .; v_gene: TRBV25-1; CDR3aa: CASSTGFSYEQYF; CDR3nt: TGTGCCAGCAGTACAGGGTTCTCCTACGAGCAGTACTTC
j_gene: TRBJ1-1; d_gene: .; abundance: .; v_gene: TRBV14; CDR3aa: CASSQGGGLLNTEAFF; CDR3nt: TGTGCCAGCAGCCAAGGCGGTGGCCTACTCAACACTGAAGCTTTCTTT
j_gene: TRBJ2-3; d_gene: TRBD1; abundance: .; v_gene: TRBV4-1; CDR3aa: CASRKGTGAPDTQYF; CDR3nt: TGCGCCAGCAGAAAAGGGACAGGGGCTCCGGATACGCAGTATTTT
j_gene: TRBJ2-5; d_gene: TRBD2; abundance: .; v_gene: TRBV4-1; CDR3aa: CASSRGLAGAETQYF; CDR3nt: TGCGCCAGCAGCCGTGGACTAGCGGGAGCAGAGACCCAGTACTTC
j_gene: TRBJ2-7; d_gene: TRBD2; abundance: .; v_gene: TRBV5-1; CDR3aa: CASSGVGEGHNEQYF; CDR3nt: TGCGCCAGCAGCGGGGTGGGGGAGGGCCACAACGAGCAGTACTTC
j_gene: TRBJ2-3; d_gene: .; abundance: .; v_gene: TRBV30; CDR3aa: CACRLAGADTQYF; CDR3nt: TGTGCCTGTAGGCTAGCAGGCGCAGATACGCAGTATTTT
j_gene: TRBJ1-1; d_gene: .; abundance: .; v_gene: TRBV12-2; CDR3aa: CASRLAQMNTEAFF; CDR3nt: TGTGCAAGTCGCTTAGCACAGATGAACACTGAAGCTTTCTTT
j_gene: TRBJ2-7; d_gene: .; abundance: .; v_gene: TRBV5-6; CDR3aa: CASSPGQTYEQYF; CDR3nt: TGTGCCAGCAGCCCAGGACAGACCTACGAGCAGTACTTC
j_gene: TRBJ2-2; d_gene: .; abundance: .; v_gene: TRBV5-4; CDR3aa: CASSLDAAHPGELFF; CDR3nt: TGTGCCAGCAGCTTGGACGCGGCTCACCCCGGGGAGCTGTTTTTT
j_gene: TRBJ1-6; d_gene: TRBD1; abundance: .; v_gene: TRBV2; CDR3aa: CASSGGQGSSYNSPLHF; CDR3nt: TGTGCCAGCAGTGGTGGACAGGGGAGCTCCTATAATTCACCCCTCCACTTT
j_gene: TRBJ1-3; d_gene: .; abundance: .; v_gene: TRBV30; CDR3aa: CAWSGRGGTGNTIYF; CDR3nt: TGTGCCTGGAGTGGAAGGGGTGGCACTGGAAACACCATATATTTT
j_gene: TRBJ1-4; d_gene: TRBD1; abundance: .; v_gene: TRBV5-1; CDR3aa: CASSFGDRAYEKLFF; CDR3nt: TGCGCCAGCAGCTTCGGGGACAGGGCATATGAAAAACTGTTTTTT
j_gene: TRBJ2-7; d_gene: .; abundance: .; v_gene: TRBV7-2; CDR3aa: CASSLVAGAYEQYF; CDR3nt: TGTGCCAGCAGCTTAGTGGCCGGAGCCTACGAGCAGTACTTC